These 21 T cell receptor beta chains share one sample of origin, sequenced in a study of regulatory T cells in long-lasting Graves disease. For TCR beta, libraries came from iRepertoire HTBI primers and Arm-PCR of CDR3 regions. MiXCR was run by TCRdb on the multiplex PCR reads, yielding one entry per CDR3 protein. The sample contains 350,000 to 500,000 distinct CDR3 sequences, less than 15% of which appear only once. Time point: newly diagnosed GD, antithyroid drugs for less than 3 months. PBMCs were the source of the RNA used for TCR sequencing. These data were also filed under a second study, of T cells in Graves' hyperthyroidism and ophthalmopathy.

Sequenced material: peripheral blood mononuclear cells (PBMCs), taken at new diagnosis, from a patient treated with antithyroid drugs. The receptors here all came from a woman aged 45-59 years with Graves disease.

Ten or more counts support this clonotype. The CDR3 loop reads CACPFDRVGGAFF. CDR3 DNA: TGTGCCTGCCCCTTTGACAGGGTGGGGGGTGCTTTCTTT. The chain employs TRBV30 and TRBJ1-1; 7 bases fit TRBD1. The CDR3 sequence is 13 residues long. V lost 6 bases to trimming and J lost 11 bases; unmatched junction nucleotides: 15. The germline V gene has CDR1 GTSNPN and CDR2 SVGIG (reference sequence).

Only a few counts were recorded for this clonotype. The CDR3 region is CASSLVGDSGEKLFF. The CDR3 nucleotides are TGTGCCAGCAGCTTGGTCGGGGACTCGGGTGAAAAACTGTTTTTT. This chain connects TRBV5-5 to TRBJ1-4; D might be TRBD1 (5 bases). Germline CDR1 reads SGHKS; CDR2 reads YYEKEE (reference sequence). The V and J ends lost 0 bases and 7 bases respectively, with 13 bases between them. The length of the CDR3 is 15 residues.

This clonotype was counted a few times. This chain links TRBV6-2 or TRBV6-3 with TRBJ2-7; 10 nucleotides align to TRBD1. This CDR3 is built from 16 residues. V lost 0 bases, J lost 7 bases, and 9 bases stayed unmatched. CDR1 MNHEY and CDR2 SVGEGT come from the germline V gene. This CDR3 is CASSYSRQGAWREQYF. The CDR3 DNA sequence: TGTGCCAGCAGTTACTCCCGACAGGGGGCTTGGAGAGAGCAGTACTTC.

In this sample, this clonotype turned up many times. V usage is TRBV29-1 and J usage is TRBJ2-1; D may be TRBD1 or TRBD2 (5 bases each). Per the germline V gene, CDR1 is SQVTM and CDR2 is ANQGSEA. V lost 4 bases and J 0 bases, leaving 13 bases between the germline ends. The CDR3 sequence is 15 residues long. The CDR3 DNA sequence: TGCAGCGTTGCCTGGGGGAGTGGCTCCTACAATGAGCAGTTCTTC. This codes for CSVAWGSGSYNEQFF.

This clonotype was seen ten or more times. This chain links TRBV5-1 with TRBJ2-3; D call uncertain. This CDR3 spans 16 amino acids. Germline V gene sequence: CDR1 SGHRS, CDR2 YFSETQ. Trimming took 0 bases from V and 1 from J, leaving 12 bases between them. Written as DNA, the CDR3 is TGCGCCAGCAGCTTGGCCACCAGGACGGGCACAGATACGCAGTATTTT. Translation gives CASSLATRTGTDTQYF.

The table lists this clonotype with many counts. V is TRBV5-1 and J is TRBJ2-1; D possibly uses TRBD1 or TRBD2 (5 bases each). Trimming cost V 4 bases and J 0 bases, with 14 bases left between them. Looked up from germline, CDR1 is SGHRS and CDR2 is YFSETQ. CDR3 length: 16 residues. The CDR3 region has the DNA TGCGCCAGCAGCAGTGACAGCGGAAGCTCCTACAATGAGCAGTTCTTC. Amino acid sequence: CASSSDSGSSYNEQFF.

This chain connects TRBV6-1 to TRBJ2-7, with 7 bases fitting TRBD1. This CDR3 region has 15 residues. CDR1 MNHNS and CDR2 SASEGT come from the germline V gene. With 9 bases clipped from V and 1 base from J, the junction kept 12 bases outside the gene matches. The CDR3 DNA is TGTGCCAGTGAAGAGCCGGGACAGATATCCTACGAGCAGTACTTC. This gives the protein CASEEPGQISYEQYF.

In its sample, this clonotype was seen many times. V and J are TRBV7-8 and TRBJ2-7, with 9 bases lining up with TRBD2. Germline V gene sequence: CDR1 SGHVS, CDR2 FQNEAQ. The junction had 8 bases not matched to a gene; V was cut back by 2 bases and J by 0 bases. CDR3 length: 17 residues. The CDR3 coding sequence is TGTGCCAGCAGCTTACATCGGACTAGCGTTAGCTCCTACGAGCAGTACTTC. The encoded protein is CASSLHRTSVSSYEQYF.

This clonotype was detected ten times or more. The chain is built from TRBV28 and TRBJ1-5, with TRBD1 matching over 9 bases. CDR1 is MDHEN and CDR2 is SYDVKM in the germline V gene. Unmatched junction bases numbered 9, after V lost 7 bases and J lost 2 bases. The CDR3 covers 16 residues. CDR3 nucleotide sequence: TGTGCCAGCAACGAACAGGGGGCGCGACGCAATCAGCCCCAGCATTTT. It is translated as CASNEQGARRNQPQHF.

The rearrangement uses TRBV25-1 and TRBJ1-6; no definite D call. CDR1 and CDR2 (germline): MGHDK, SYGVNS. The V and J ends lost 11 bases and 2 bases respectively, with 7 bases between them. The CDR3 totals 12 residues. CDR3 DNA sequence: TGTGCCGCAGGAACCTATAATTCACCCCTCCACTTT. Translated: CAAGTYNSPLHF.

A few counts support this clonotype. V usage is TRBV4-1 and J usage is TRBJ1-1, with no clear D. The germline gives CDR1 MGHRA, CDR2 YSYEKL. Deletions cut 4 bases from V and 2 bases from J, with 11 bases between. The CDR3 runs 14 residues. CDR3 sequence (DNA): TGCGCCAGCAGCCCCCGAAGATTAAACACTGAAGCTTTCTTT. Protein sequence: CASSPRRLNTEAFF.

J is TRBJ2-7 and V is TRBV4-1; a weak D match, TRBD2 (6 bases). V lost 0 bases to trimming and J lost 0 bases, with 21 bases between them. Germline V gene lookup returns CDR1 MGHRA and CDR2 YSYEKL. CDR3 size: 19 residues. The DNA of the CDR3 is TGCGCCAGCAGCCAAGATACGAACCGCGGGACTCTCAGCTCCTACGAGCAGTACTTC. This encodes CASSQDTNRGTLSSYEQYF.

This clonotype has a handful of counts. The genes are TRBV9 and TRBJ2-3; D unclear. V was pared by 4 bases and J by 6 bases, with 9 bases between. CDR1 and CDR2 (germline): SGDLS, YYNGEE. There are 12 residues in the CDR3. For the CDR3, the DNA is TGTGCCAGCAGCAACAAACAGGATACGCAGTATTTT. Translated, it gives CASSNKQDTQYF.

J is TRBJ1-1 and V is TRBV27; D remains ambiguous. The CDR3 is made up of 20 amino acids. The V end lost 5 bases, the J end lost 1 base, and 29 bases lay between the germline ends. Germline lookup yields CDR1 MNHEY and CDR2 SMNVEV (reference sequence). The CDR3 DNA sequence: TGTGCCAGCAGTCCGCTACGGGGTCGAATAGAGGTGTCAGGGAACACTGAAGCTTTCTTT. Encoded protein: CASSPLRGRIEVSGNTEAFF.

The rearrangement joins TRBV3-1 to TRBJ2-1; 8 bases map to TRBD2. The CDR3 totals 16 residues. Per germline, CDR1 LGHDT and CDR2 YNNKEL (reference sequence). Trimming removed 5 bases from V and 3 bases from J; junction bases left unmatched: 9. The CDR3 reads CASSIPLAEGYNEQFF. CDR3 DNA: TGTGCCAGCAGCATCCCACTAGCGGAGGGCTACAATGAGCAGTTCTTC.

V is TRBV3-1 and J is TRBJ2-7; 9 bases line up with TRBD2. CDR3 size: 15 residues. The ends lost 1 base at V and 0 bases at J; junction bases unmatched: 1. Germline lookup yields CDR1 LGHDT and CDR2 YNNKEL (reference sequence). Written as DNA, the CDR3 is TGTGCCAGCAGCCAAGGACTAGCGGCCTCCTACGAGCAGTACTTC. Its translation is CASSQGLAASYEQYF.

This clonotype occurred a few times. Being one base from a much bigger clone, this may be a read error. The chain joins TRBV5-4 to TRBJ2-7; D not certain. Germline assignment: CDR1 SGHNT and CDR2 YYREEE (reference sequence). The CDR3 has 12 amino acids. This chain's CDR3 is CASSFGVHEQCF. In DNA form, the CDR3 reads TGTGCCAGCAGCTTTGGGGTCCACGAGCAGTGCTTC. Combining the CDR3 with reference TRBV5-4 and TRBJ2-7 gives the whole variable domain ETGVTQSPTHLIKTRGQQVTLRCSSQSGHNTVSWYQQALGQGPQFIFQYYREEENGRGNFPPRFSGLQFPNYSSELNVNALELDDSALYLCASSFGVHEQCFGPGTRLTVT.

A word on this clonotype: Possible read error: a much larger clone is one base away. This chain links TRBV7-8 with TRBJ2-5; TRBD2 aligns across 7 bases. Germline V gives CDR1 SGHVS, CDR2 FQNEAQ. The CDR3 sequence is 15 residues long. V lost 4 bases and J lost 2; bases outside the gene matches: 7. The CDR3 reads CASSSQEGLQETQYF. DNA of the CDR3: TGTGCCAGCAGCTCACAGGAGGGACTACAAGAGACCCAGTACTTC.

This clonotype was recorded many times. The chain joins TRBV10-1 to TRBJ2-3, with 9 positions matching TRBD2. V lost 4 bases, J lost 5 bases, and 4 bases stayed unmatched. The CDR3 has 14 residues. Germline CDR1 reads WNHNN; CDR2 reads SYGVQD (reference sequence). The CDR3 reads CASSAGTSLDTQYF. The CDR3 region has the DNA TGCGCCAGCAGTGCCGGGACTAGCTTAGATACGCAGTATTTT.

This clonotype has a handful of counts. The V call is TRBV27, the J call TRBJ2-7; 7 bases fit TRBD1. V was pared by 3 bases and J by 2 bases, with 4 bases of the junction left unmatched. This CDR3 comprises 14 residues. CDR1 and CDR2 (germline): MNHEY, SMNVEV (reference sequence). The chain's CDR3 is CASSFNRGAYEQYF. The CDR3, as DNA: TGTGCCAGCAGTTTTAACAGGGGCGCCTACGAGCAGTACTTC.

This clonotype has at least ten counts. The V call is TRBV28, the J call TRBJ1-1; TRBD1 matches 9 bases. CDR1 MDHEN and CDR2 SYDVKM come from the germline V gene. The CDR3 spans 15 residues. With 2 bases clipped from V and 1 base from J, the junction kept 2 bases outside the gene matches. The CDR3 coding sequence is TGTGCCAGCAGTTTAGGGACAGGGAGGAACACTGAAGCTTTCTTT. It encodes CASSLGTGRNTEAFF.